A single sample gave rise to the 7 T cell receptor beta chains below, sequenced in a study of blood T cell repertoires in COVID-19. Sequencing used immunoSEQ multiplex PCR; TCRdb keeps in-frame clones, though not all of them. The repertoire includes 90,000 to 100,000 clones, over 75% of them detected once, and 9.5% to 12% sits in the top ten. Sequencing was carried out using peripheral blood. Every receptor here comes from a woman of 80 years or more with acute or convalescent COVID-19.

The chain joins TRBV6-6 to TRBJ1-3; TRBD1 matches 9 bases. Trimming at V came to 7 bases and at J to 0 bases, leaving 4 bases not matched to a gene. The CDR3 is made up of 15 amino acids. CDR1 is MNHNY, CDR2 SVGAGI, per germline (reference sequence). CDR3 sequence (DNA): TGTGCCAGCAAAATGACAGGGGGCTCTGGAAACACCATATATTTT. It translates to CASKMTGGSGNTIYF.

This chain links TRBV28 with TRBJ2-2; 12 bases match TRBD1. The V gene end was trimmed by 6 bases and the J gene end by 7 bases; junction bases not matched to a gene: 6. From germline, CDR1 is MDHEN and CDR2 SYDVKM. The CDR3 runs 15 residues. The CDR3 DNA reads as TGTGCCAGCAGCTCGGGACAGGGGGCCATCGGGGAGCTGTTTTTT. Protein sequence: CASSSGQGAIGELFF. The full variable domain, with the rest looked up from reference TRBV28 and TRBJ2-2, is DVKVTQSSRYLVKRTGEKVFLECVQDMDHENMFWYRQDPGLGLRLIYFSYDVKMKEKGDIPEGYSVSREKKERFSLILESASTNQTSMYLCASSSGQGAIGELFFGEGSRLTVL.

This chain links TRBV9 with TRBJ2-5; 9 bases map to TRBD2. This CDR3 comprises 15 residues. V lost 2 bases, J lost 4 bases, and 6 bases stayed unmatched. Germline V gives CDR1 SGDLS, CDR2 YYNGEE. CDR3 sequence reads: CASSVGGGAGETQYF. The CDR3, as DNA: TGTGCCAGCAGCGTTGGCGGGGGGGCCGGAGAGACCCAGTACTTC.

The sample holds a few counts of this clone. This chain links TRBV10-3 with TRBJ2-7, with 7 bases aligning to TRBD1. V shed 2 bases and J 6 bases; nucleotides not matched to a gene: 7. CDR3 length: 14 amino acids. Germline V gene sequence: CDR1 ENHRY, CDR2 SYGVKD. The CDR3 DNA is TGTGCCATCAGTGAGAAGGGGGCTTACGGCGAGCAGTACGTC. It yields the protein CAISEKGAYGEQYV.

This chain links TRBV6-4 with TRBJ1-2; 8 bases align to TRBD1. J was trimmed by 2 bases and V by 6 bases; bases with no gene match: 8. The germline V gene has CDR1 MRHNA and CDR2 SNTAGT. There are 15 residues in the CDR3. The CDR3 region is CASSQGAGANYGYTF. As DNA, the CDR3 is TGTGCCAGCAGCCAGGGGGCCGGAGCGAACTATGGCTACACCTTC.

The chain combines TRBV2 with TRBJ1-3, with D possibly TRBD1 on 5 matching bases. CDR3 size: 17 residues. V was trimmed by 8 bases and J by 4 bases, leaving 24 bases between them. Germline assignment: CDR1 SNHLY and CDR2 FYNNEI. CDR3 bases: TGTGCCAGCCTTTTAGGGGATCCAGGAATAGGAGGAAACACCATATATTTT. Its translation is CASLLGDPGIGGNTIYF.

The chain combines TRBV5-6 with TRBJ1-2, with D perhaps matching TRBD1 (5 bases). V shed 4 bases and J shed 4 bases, with 17 bases lying between them. Germline V CDR1 and CDR2: SGHDT, YYEEEE. There are 15 residues in the CDR3. CDR3 region: CASSGTGGSGYGYTF. CDR3 bases: TGTGCCAGCAGCGGGACCGGGGGTTCTGGCTATGGCTACACCTTC.